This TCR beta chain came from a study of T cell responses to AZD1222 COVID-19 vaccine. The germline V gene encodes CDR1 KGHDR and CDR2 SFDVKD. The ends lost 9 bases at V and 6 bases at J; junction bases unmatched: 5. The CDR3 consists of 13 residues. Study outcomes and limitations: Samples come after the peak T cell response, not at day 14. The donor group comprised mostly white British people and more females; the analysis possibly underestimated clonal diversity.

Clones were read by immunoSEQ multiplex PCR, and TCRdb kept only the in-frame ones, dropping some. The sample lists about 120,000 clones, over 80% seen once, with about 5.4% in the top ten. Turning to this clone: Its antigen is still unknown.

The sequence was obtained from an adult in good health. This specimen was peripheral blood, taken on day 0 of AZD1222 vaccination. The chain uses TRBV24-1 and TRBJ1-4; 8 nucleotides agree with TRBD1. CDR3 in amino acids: CATSGQEDEKLFF. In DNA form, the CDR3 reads TGTGCCACCTCGGGACAGGAGGATGAAAAACTGTTTTTT.